This T cell receptor (beta chain) is drawn from a study of T cells in Graves' hyperthyroidism and ophthalmopathy. Researchers amplified the TCR beta CDR3 regions from RNA transcripts. Using the HTBI primer set, a first-round RT-PCR was run on the TCR CDR3. TCRdb re-called the multiplex PCR reads with MiXCR, one entry per CDR3 protein. The table lists about 510,000 distinct CDR3 sequences, about 45% of them singletons. Clinical symptoms, serum thyroxine and TRAb, thyroid ultrasound and orbital computed tomography were used for the diagnoses. This clonotype was seen a handful of times. The CDR3 contains 13 residues. The V gene lost 5 bases and the J gene lost 8 bases, with 12 bases spanning the gap. Germline CDR1 reads SEHNR; CDR2 reads FQNEAQ (reference sequence).

Sequenced input: peripheral blood or thyroid tissue (not recorded which). V is TRBV7-9 and J is TRBJ2-2; maybe TRBD1 (6 bases). This TCR derives from an adult woman with Graves' disease, either hyperthyroidism or ophthalmopathy (not recorded which). The CDR3 loop is CASSQTGTGELFF. The CDR3 region has the DNA TGTGCCAGCAGCCAGACCGGGACAGGGGAGCTGTTTTTT.